What follows are 30 T cell receptor beta chains derived from one specimen sequenced in a study of identical twins (dated by TCRdb to between 2015 and 2016). Library preparation employed 5' RACE. Data came from an Illumina HiSeq 2000. Using fastp at Q25 and MiXCR, TCRdb reprocessed the public reads and kept productive beta chains. Duplicate CDR3 protein sequences are folded into a single record with the most common DNA and genes. This sample is represented by 690,000 or so distinct CDR3 sequences; 8.6% of them were singletons. The ten largest clones capture around 0.95% of the sample. These data were likewise used in another study, on yellow fever vaccine responses in identical twins.

The sequencing input was PBMCs. These receptors all stem from a woman younger than 35 in good health.

The chain has TRBV7-6 and TRBJ2-2; the match to TRBD1 covers 7 bases. CDR1 is SGHVS and CDR2 is FNYEAQ in the germline V gene. The V segment lost 2 bases and the J segment 7 bases; nucleotides outside the gene matches: 7. This CDR3 has 15 amino acids. In DNA, the CDR3 is TGTGCCAGCAGCTTACCCTACAGGGGTGGCGGGGAGCTGTTTTTT. Encoded protein: CASSLPYRGGGELFF.

This clonotype was detected only a few times. This rearrangement joins TRBV2 to TRBJ2-3, with TRBD2 as a possible D gene (5 bases). The CDR3 has 13 residues. The germline gives CDR1 SNHLY, CDR2 FYNNEI. Deletions cut 9 bases from V and 4 bases from J, with 14 bases between. The CDR3 DNA sequence: TGTGCCAGTATCCGGGATTTCGCAGATACGCAGTATTTT. It codes for CASIRDFADTQYF.

This clonotype was observed at least ten times. The chain employs TRBV29-1 and TRBJ2-1; D is possibly TRBD1 or TRBD2 (5 bases each). The germline CDR1 and CDR2 sequences are SQVTM and ANQGSEA. V lost 2 bases to trimming and J lost 7 bases, with 9 bases between them. This CDR3 spans 12 amino acids. In DNA form, the CDR3 reads TGCAGCGTTGAACAGGGAGCGAATGAGCAGTTCTTC. It yields the protein CSVEQGANEQFF.

This clonotype was found a few times. The V call is TRBV28, the J call TRBJ1-4; maybe TRBD1 (5 bases). Trimming took 5 bases from V and 0 from J, leaving 7 bases between them. The CDR3 runs to 14 residues. CDR1 is MDHEN, CDR2 SYDVKM, per germline. CDR3 in DNA: TGTGCCAGCAGTCGGACACCAACTAATGAAAAACTGTTTTTT. This codes for CASSRTPTNEKLFF.

The chain recombines TRBV19 with TRBJ2-1; 8 bases align to TRBD2. This CDR3 has 15 amino acids. Trimming at V came to 3 bases and at J to 2 bases, leaving 3 bases not matched to a gene. Germline CDR1 reads LNHDA; CDR2 reads SQIVND (reference sequence). CDR3 sequence (DNA): TGTGCCAGTAGTATTACTAGCGGAGCCTACAATGAGCAGTTCTTC. Translated, it gives CASSITSGAYNEQFF.

The CDR3 nucleotides read TGTGCCAGCAGTTCCGAGACAGGGATCTCCTACAATGAGCAGTTCTTC. This gives the protein CASSSETGISYNEQFF. This chain joins TRBV6-2 or TRBV6-3 and TRBJ2-1, with 7 bases that match TRBD1. The CDR3 has 16 amino acids. V was clipped by 4 bases and J by 0 bases; unmatched bases: 6. Germline values: CDR1 MNHEY, CDR2 SVGEGT.

This clonotype showed up just a few times. The rearrangement uses TRBV20-1 and TRBJ2-5; D gene unclear. This CDR3 has 12 amino acids. Germline CDR1 is DFQATT and CDR2 is SNEGSKA (reference sequence). Trimming cost V 1 base and J 5 bases, with 8 bases left between them. DNA for the CDR3: TGCAGTGCTAGAGGCAGCAGTGAGACCCAGTACTTC. Encoded protein: CSARGSSETQYF.

The J gene is TRBJ2-3, the V gene TRBV7-8, with TRBD2 matching 8 bases. With V trimmed by 5 bases and J by 6 bases, 7 bases remained unmatched. The CDR3 loop spans 14 amino acids. The V gene's germline CDR1 is SGHVS and CDR2 FQNEAQ. Written as DNA, the CDR3 is TGTGCCAGCAGCCCGCGGGAGGTGTGGGATACGCAGTATTTT. Protein sequence: CASSPREVWDTQYF. Complete variable domain (other parts from reference TRBV7-8 and TRBJ2-3): GAGVSQSPRYKVAKRGQDVALRCDPISGHVSLFWYQQALGQGPEFLTYFQNEAQLDKSGLPSDRFFAERPEGSVSTLKIQRTQQEDSAVYLCASSPREVWDTQYFGPGTRLTVL.

The rearrangement uses TRBV28 and TRBJ2-3; no definite D call. The CDR3 sequence is 12 residues long. Germline V gene lookup returns CDR1 MDHEN and CDR2 SYDVKM. Deletions cut 5 bases from V and 8 bases from J, with 11 bases between. The CDR3 here is CASSTRSITQYF. CDR3 coding DNA: TGTGCCAGCAGTACAAGGTCAATTACGCAGTATTTT.

This clonotype occurred many times. The CDR3 DNA follows: TGTGCCAGCAGCCGACTCGATCGAACGGAAACCAATGAGCAGTTCTTC. Its protein is CASSRLDRTETNEQFF. J is TRBJ2-1 and V is TRBV6-2 or TRBV6-3, with D hard to call. The CDR3 has 16 residues. V dropped 6 bases and J dropped 6 bases, with 21 bases sitting between them. Germline CDR1 is MNHEY and CDR2 is SVGEGT.

Details on this clonotype: A single base separates this from a much larger clone, so it may be a read error. This chain links TRBV20-1 with TRBJ2-4, with a weak D call TRBD2 (6 bases). Between the trimmed V and J ends, which lost 0 bases and 1 base, there was a span of 16 bases. Germline V gives CDR1 DFQATT, CDR2 SNEGSKA (reference sequence). The CDR3 covers 17 residues. CDR3 nucleotide sequence: TGCAGTGCTAGAGAACCCCGATCAGGAGGGGCCAAAAACATTCAGTACTTC. Protein product: CSAREPRSGGAKNIQYF.

The chain joins TRBV16 to TRBJ2-6; D call uncertain. Trimming shortened V by 0 bases and J by 2 bases, and 8 bases separated the two germline ends. Germline-derived CDR1 and CDR2 are KGHSY and FQNENV. This CDR3 is 16 amino acids long. The CDR3 nucleotides read TGTGCCAGCAGCCAATCAGATTTGGCTGGGGCCAACGTCCTGACTTTC. Amino acids: CASSQSDLAGANVLTF. Full variable domain (missing parts from reference TRBV16 and TRBJ2-6): GEEVAQTPKHLVRGEGQKAKLYCAPIKGHSYVFWYQQVLKNEFKFLISFQNENVFDETGMPKERFSAKCLPNSPCSLEIQATKLEDSAVYFCASSQSDLAGANVLTFGAGSRLTVL.

V is TRBV4-1 and J is TRBJ2-7; 13 bases align to TRBD2. The CDR3 is 18 amino acids. With V trimmed by 0 bases and J by 3 bases, 8 bases remained unmatched. Germline V lookup: CDR1 MGHRA, CDR2 YSYEKL. CDR3 amino acids: CASSQDRTSGSFLYEQYF. The CDR3 DNA is TGCGCCAGCAGCCAAGATCGGACTAGCGGGAGTTTTCTCTACGAGCAGTACTTC.

V and J are TRBV3-1 and TRBJ2-3, with TRBD2 matching 11 bases. V was pared by 2 bases and J by 4 bases, with 8 bases of the junction left unmatched. This CDR3 has 17 residues. The V gene's germline CDR1 is LGHDT and CDR2 YNNKEL (reference sequence). CDR3 protein: CASSQPPQTSGADTQYF. CDR3 bases: TGTGCCAGCAGCCAACCACCCCAGACTAGCGGGGCAGATACGCAGTATTTT.

This clonotype was counted at least ten times. The rearrangement joins TRBV4-2 to TRBJ1-1; D is unclear. The V gene lost 0 bases and the J gene lost 0 bases, with 5 bases spanning the gap. This CDR3 contains 14 residues. Germline assignment: CDR1 LGHNA and CDR2 YNFKEQ. This chain's CDR3 is CASSQESVNTEAFF. The CDR3 region has the DNA TGTGCCAGCAGCCAAGAATCAGTGAACACTGAAGCTTTCTTT.

The chain combines TRBV20-1 with TRBJ2-7, with D perhaps TRBD1 or TRBD2 (5 bases each). The ends were cut back, 5 bases at V and 2 bases at J, with 19 bases in the middle. The CDR3 runs to 15 residues. The germline CDR1 and CDR2 sequences are DFQATT and SNEGSKA (reference sequence). In nucleotides, the CDR3 is TGCAGTGCTCCTGATTACAGTGGGGACCCCTACGAGCAGTACTTC. Encoded protein: CSAPDYSGDPYEQYF.

This clonotype was seen ten or more times. This rearrangement joins TRBV7-9 to TRBJ1-4; D not resolved. V shed 2 bases and J shed 4 bases, with 8 bases lying between them. Germline V CDR1 and CDR2: SEHNR, FQNEAQ (reference sequence). This CDR3 is 14 amino acids long. The CDR3 reads CASSLMALNEKLFF. The DNA of the CDR3 is TGTGCCAGCAGCTTAATGGCCCTTAATGAAAAACTGTTTTTT.

Only a few counts were recorded for this clonotype. V and J are TRBV14 and TRBJ2-7; 9 bases match TRBD1. Trimming removed 4 bases from V and 9 bases from J; junction bases left unmatched: 10. The CDR3 loop spans 14 amino acids. Germline values: CDR1 SGHDN, CDR2 FVKESK. The CDR3: CASSPTGTGSRQYF. CDR3 nucleotides: TGTGCCAGCAGCCCCACCGGGACAGGGTCAAGGCAGTACTTC.

This clonotype occurred a few times. This chain connects TRBV24-1 to TRBJ2-2, with a possible D match to TRBD1 (5 bases). From germline, CDR1 is KGHDR and CDR2 SFDVKD. CDR3 length: 15 residues. The V and J ends lost 2 bases and 3 bases respectively, with 9 bases between them. CDR3 in DNA: TGTGCCACCAGTGATTGGGGCAGCGACACCGGGGAGCTGTTTTTT. The encoded protein is CATSDWGSDTGELFF.

This clonotype was picked up a small number of times. The genes are TRBV20-1 and TRBJ1-6; D is ambiguous. The V end was cut by 0 bases, the J end by 13 bases, with 19 bases between. Germline V gene lookup returns CDR1 DFQATT and CDR2 SNEGSKA (reference sequence). This CDR3 region has 15 residues. CDR3 in DNA: TGCAGTGCTAGAGAGGGCTGGGTCAGTTCGAAGCCCCTCCACTTT. Amino acids: CSAREGWVSSKPLHF.

The gene calls are TRBV7-9 and TRBJ2-7; 9 positions match TRBD2. This CDR3 is 15 amino acids long. The J segment lost 3 bases and the V segment lost 4 bases, leaving 7 bases of the junction unmatched. CDR1 is SEHNR and CDR2 is FQNEAQ in the germline V gene (reference sequence). The CDR3 protein is CASSSQAGGNYEQYF. In DNA, the CDR3 is TGTGCCAGCAGCTCCCAAGCGGGAGGAAACTACGAGCAGTACTTC.

A few counts support this clonotype. This chain uses TRBV20-1 with TRBJ1-1; D unresolved. From germline, CDR1 is DFQATT and CDR2 SNEGSKA (reference sequence). The CDR3 loop spans 14 amino acids. Trimming removed 5 bases at V and 3 bases at J, with 16 bases between. The CDR3 loop is CSAEYADVHTEAFF. Here the CDR3 DNA reads TGCAGTGCTGAATACGCGGACGTTCACACTGAAGCTTTCTTT.

The table lists this clonotype with many counts. The J gene is TRBJ1-4, the V gene TRBV3-1; no firm D call. CDR1 and CDR2 (germline): LGHDT, YNNKEL (reference sequence). Trimming shortened V by 1 base and J by 6 bases, and 12 bases separated the two germline ends. CDR3 length: 15 amino acids. The CDR3 spells CASSQGAGFYEKLFF. CDR3 bases: TGTGCCAGCAGCCAAGGAGCAGGATTCTATGAAAAACTGTTTTTT.

This clonotype has ten or more counts. The rearrangement uses TRBV4-2 and TRBJ2-1; a weak D match, TRBD2 (6 bases). The V end lost 4 bases, the J end lost 11 bases, and 18 bases lay between the germline ends. There are 14 residues in the CDR3. Germline lookup yields CDR1 LGHNA and CDR2 YNFKEQ. The CDR3 sequence: CASSPPVASVKQFF. CDR3 coding DNA: TGTGCCAGCAGCCCCCCCGTGGCTAGCGTAAAGCAGTTCTTC.

There are many counts of this clonotype. The J gene is TRBJ2-7, the V gene TRBV10-2, with 7 positions matching TRBD1. The germline V gene has CDR1 WSHSY and CDR2 SAAADI. With 7 bases clipped from V and 3 bases from J, the junction kept 3 bases outside the gene matches. The CDR3 sequence is 12 residues long. CDR3 loop: CASTGQLYEQYF. CDR3 sequence (DNA): TGCGCCAGCACGGGACAGCTCTACGAGCAGTACTTC.

This clonotype occurred a few times. Here the CDR3 DNA reads TGCAGCGTCTCGGGGACACAATTCACAGATACGCAGTATTTT. This codes for CSVSGTQFTDTQYF. The chain carries TRBV29-1 and TRBJ2-3; D might be TRBD1 (6 bases). The CDR3 extends over 14 amino acids. Germline CDR1 reads SQVTM; CDR2 reads ANQGSEA. V was clipped by 6 bases and J by 2 bases, with 15 bases between them.

The chain employs TRBV28 and TRBJ2-5; maybe TRBD2 (6 bases). The CDR3 has 14 residues. Germline loops: CDR1 MDHEN, CDR2 SYDVKM. Trimming took 3 bases from V and 4 from J, leaving 12 bases between them. As DNA, the CDR3 is TGTGCCAGCAGTTTCGGGGGAGGCGGAGAGACCCAGTACTTC. Protein: CASSFGGGGETQYF.

V gene TRBV20-1 combines with J gene TRBJ2-7; 12 bases line up with TRBD1. In germline, CDR1 is DFQATT, CDR2 SNEGSKA (reference sequence). Unmatched junction bases numbered 11, after V lost 6 bases and J lost 5 bases. The CDR3 is 15 residues long. The chain's CDR3 is CSASLSGQGAHEQYF. The CDR3 DNA reads TGCAGTGCCAGCTTATCGGGACAGGGGGCCCACGAGCAGTACTTC.

In this sample, this clonotype turned up a few times. J is TRBJ2-7 and V is TRBV3-1, with 9 bases identical to TRBD1. Germline CDR1 and CDR2: LGHDT and YNNKEL (reference sequence). V was pared by 1 base and J by 6 bases, with 10 bases of the junction left unmatched. This CDR3 is 16 amino acids long. The CDR3 sequence: CASSQGLGQGGFEQYF. The CDR3 DNA follows: TGTGCCAGCAGCCAAGGTCTGGGACAGGGAGGGTTCGAGCAGTACTTC.

This chain uses TRBV29-1 with TRBJ2-5; D gene ambiguous. The CDR3 totals 11 residues. Per germline, CDR1 SQVTM and CDR2 ANQGSEA. V shed 0 bases and J shed 6 bases, with 5 bases lying between them. CDR3 bases: TGCAGCGTTGAAGATGACAAGACCCAGTACTTC. Encoded protein: CSVEDDKTQYF.